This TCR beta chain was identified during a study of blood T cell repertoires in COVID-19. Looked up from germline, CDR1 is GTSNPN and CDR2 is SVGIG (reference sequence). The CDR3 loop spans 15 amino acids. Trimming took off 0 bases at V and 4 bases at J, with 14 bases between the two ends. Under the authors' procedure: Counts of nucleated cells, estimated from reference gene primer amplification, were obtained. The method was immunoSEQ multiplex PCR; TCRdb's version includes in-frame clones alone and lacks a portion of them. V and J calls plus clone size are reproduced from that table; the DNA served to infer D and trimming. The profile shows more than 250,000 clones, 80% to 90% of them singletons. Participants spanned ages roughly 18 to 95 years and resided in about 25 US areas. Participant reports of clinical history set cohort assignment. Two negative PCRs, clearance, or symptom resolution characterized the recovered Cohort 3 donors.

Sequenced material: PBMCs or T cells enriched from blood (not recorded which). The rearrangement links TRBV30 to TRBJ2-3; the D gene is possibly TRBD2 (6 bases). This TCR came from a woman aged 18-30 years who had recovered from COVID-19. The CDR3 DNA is TGTGCCTGGAGTGTAGGTATGGCGGGGTCAGATACGCAGTATTTT. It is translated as CAWSVGMAGSDTQYF.